This TCR beta chain was sequenced for a study of neurological immune-mediated disorders. Of note for this clonotype: Its antigen is currently unknown.

The length of the CDR3 is 16 residues. With 10-nucleotide random UMIs, 5'RACE was used to make the cDNA. From the 5' RACE reads, TCRdb called clonotypes with MiXCR, one entry per CDR3 protein. The table shows 87,000 or so distinct CDR3 sequences, with roughly 3.3% occurring only once. Overall study results and limits: Phylogenetic grouping assigned the repertoires of 18 of 34 multiple sclerosis patients to one related-CDR3 cluster, which constitutes a possible signature. Expansion of TCR clones was greatest in HTLV-1-associated myelopathy and smallest in multiple sclerosis, where it fell below that of healthy controls. CDR3 amino acid sequences found in expanded clones were never shared across subjects, suggesting private repertoires in all groups.

The specimen was PBMCs. The clonotype was recovered from a woman aged 50 to 65 with multiple sclerosis. The V and J genes are TRBV12-2 and TRBJ2-5; the table names TRBD1, a call not compared with the DNA. The J call may be wrong; the DNA end is better matched by TRBJ2-7. TRBV12-2 constitutes a pseudogene. The CDR3, as DNA: TGTGCAAGTCGCGCAGTGGGGGGGGCCAGCTCCTACGAGCAGTACTTC. Its translation is CASRAVGGASSYEQYF.